This section outlines one T cell receptor beta chain sequence together with its context. This record belongs to a study of shared clonotypes between healthy human individuals. Assay used: immunoSEQ multiplex PCR; TCRdb lists only in-frame clones, some missing. The table lists 850,000 to 1,200,000 clones, more than 60% of them singletons. The CDR3 contains 16 residues. V lost 6 bases, J lost 2 bases, and 7 bases stayed unmatched. Germline CDR1 reads MNHEY; CDR2 reads SMNVEV (reference sequence). The chain uses TRBV27 and TRBJ2-4; 10 bases line up with TRBD1. The sequencing sample was made of memory CD4+ T cells sorted from blood. Described subset: CD45RA-negative fraction. The clonotype was recovered from a man between 18 and 35 years old in good health. Written as DNA, the CDR3 is TGTGCCAGCAGCGCCTGGACAGGGGGGACCAAAAACATTCAGTACTTC. Translating it yields CASSAWTGGTKNIQYF.